Listed below are T cell receptor beta chains from one sample, sequenced in a study of PD-L1 blockade in urothelial cancer. Profiled with immunoSEQ multiplex PCR; TCRdb holds only in-frame clones, not every one. The sample holds roughly 91,000 clones; about 85% are singletons and the top ten take under 15%. Sequencing used PBMCs, obtained around atezolizumab (anti-PD-L1) treatment. Source of these receptors: a man aged 55 to 70 with urothelial cancer. Both conserved end residues are part of each CDR3. Fields, in order: V gene, D gene, J gene, clone size, CDR3 DNA, CDR3 protein. The D gene is left open where the match is weak. The size field is filled for only some rows; it gives once, few, many or a size class.

v_gene: TRBV9
d_gene: .
j_gene: TRBJ1-1
abundance: .
CDR3nt: TGTGCCAGCAGCGTTTCCAGAGGTAGCACTGAAGCTTTCTTT
CDR3aa: CASSVSRGSTEAFF

v_gene: TRBV19
d_gene: .
j_gene: TRBJ2-1
abundance: once
CDR3nt: TGTGCCAGTAGGCCCACAGGGGGGGGATTAGGGGAGCAGTTCTTC
CDR3aa: CASRPTGGGLGEQFF

v_gene: TRBV5-4
d_gene: TRBD2
j_gene: TRBJ2-7
abundance: .
CDR3nt: TGTGCCAGCAGCTCTGTGACTAGCGGGAGGCCCTACGAGCAGTACTTC
CDR3aa: CASSSVTSGRPYEQYF

v_gene: TRBV9
d_gene: .
j_gene: TRBJ2-5
abundance: .
CDR3nt: TGTGCCAGCAGCCGTGAAGAGACCCAGTACTTC
CDR3aa: CASSREETQYF

v_gene: TRBV10-3
d_gene: TRBD1
j_gene: TRBJ2-1
abundance: .
CDR3nt: TGTGCCATCAATGGACAGGGGGCTAGAGATGAGCAGTTCTTC
CDR3aa: CAINGQGARDEQFF

v_gene: TRBV2
d_gene: TRBD1
j_gene: TRBJ1-2
abundance: once
CDR3nt: TGTGCCAGCATTGGACAGGGCCGAAACTATGGCTACACCTTC
CDR3aa: CASIGQGRNYGYTF

v_gene: TRBV7-2
d_gene: TRBD1
j_gene: TRBJ1-2
abundance: .
CDR3nt: TGTGCCAGCAGCCAAGCTCCGGGACAGGGGGCGGGCTACACCTTC
CDR3aa: CASSQAPGQGAGYTF

v_gene: TRBV9
d_gene: TRBD2
j_gene: TRBJ2-5
abundance: .
CDR3nt: TGTGCCAGCAGCGTAGCTATAGCGGGGGGCCAAGAGACCCAGTACTTC
CDR3aa: CASSVAIAGGQETQYF

v_gene: TRBV13
d_gene: .
j_gene: TRBJ2-7
abundance: once
CDR3nt: TGTGCCAGCAGCTTAGGCGGGCAGGGAGGATACGAGCAGTACTTC
CDR3aa: CASSLGGQGGYEQYF

v_gene: TRBV27
d_gene: TRBD1
j_gene: TRBJ1-5
abundance: many
CDR3nt: TGTGCCAGCAGCGCCAACCGGGACAGTTACAATCAGCCCCAGCATTTT
CDR3aa: CASSANRDSYNQPQHF

v_gene: TRBV4-3
d_gene: TRBD1
j_gene: TRBJ2-1
abundance: .
CDR3nt: TGCGCCAGCAGCCCCCGGGACAGGGGGCGCGGGAGGGAGCAGTTCTTC
CDR3aa: CASSPRDRGRGREQFF

v_gene: TRBV15
d_gene: .
j_gene: TRBJ2-7
abundance: .
CDR3nt: TGTGCCACCAGCAGCCTACCTGGCGGGAAGGACGAGCAGTACTTC
CDR3aa: CATSSLPGGKDEQYF

v_gene: TRBV7-9
d_gene: TRBD1
j_gene: TRBJ1-1
abundance: .
CDR3nt: TGTGCCAGCAGCCCACCTGGGACAGGGCACTCTGCTTTCTTT
CDR3aa: CASSPPGTGHSAFF

v_gene: TRBV7-2
d_gene: .
j_gene: TRBJ2-7
abundance: .
CDR3nt: TGTGCCAGCAGCCAGGGGGGCTACGAGCAGTACTTC
CDR3aa: CASSQGGYEQYF

v_gene: TRBV5-5
d_gene: .
j_gene: TRBJ1-1
abundance: once
CDR3nt: TGTGCCAGCAGCTTCCATCTGAACACTGAAGCTTTCTTT
CDR3aa: CASSFHLNTEAFF

v_gene: TRBV10-1
d_gene: TRBD2
j_gene: TRBJ2-1
abundance: .
CDR3nt: TGCGCCAGCAGTGTGAGGCGGGAGGGCCTGCAGTTCTTC
CDR3aa: CASSVRREGLQFF